Following are 22 T cell receptor beta chains from one sample sequenced in a study of cytomegalovirus exposure and HLA in healthy donors. 13 Jbeta primers and 60 Vbeta primers were used for the PCR. The data were produced by immunoSEQ multiplex PCR, yet TCRdb's version contains in-frame clones alone and is incomplete. The table shows over 130,000 clones, with 82% occurring only once. The specimen sequenced was PBMCs. The receptors originated from a male donor in good health and CMV-seronegative.

The chain links TRBV2 to TRBJ2-1, with 7 bases aligning to TRBD2. V shed 3 bases, J shed 2 bases, and the junction held 4 bases outside the gene matches. This CDR3 has 15 amino acids. Germline V gene data show CDR1 as SNHLY and CDR2 as FYNNEI. This CDR3 reads CASSEVAGAYNEQFF. DNA of the CDR3: TGTGCCAGCAGTGAGGTAGCGGGTGCCTACAATGAGCAGTTCTTC.

The chain has TRBV5-1 and TRBJ2-3; TRBD2 matches at 7 bases. Trimming cost V 4 bases and J 1 base; bases outside gene matches: 6. The CDR3 runs 15 residues. Germline lookup yields CDR1 SGHRS and CDR2 YFSETQ. CDR3 sequence (DNA): TGCGCCAGCAGCCTGACTAGCTGGGGCACAGATACGCAGTATTTT. This encodes CASSLTSWGTDTQYF.

V is TRBV2 and J is TRBJ2-4; D might be TRBD2 (6 bases). V lost 8 bases to trimming and J lost 0 bases, with 14 bases between them. CDR1 and CDR2 from the germline V gene are SNHLY and FYNNEI. This CDR3 comprises 15 residues. CDR3 residues: CASDPGRLAKNIQYF. Written as DNA, the CDR3 is TGTGCCAGCGATCCAGGGAGGCTAGCCAAAAACATTCAGTACTTC.

V gene TRBV7-9 combines with J gene TRBJ2-7, with TRBD2 matching over 11 bases. Germline CDR1 SEHNR, CDR2 FQNEAQ (reference sequence). CDR3 length: 16 amino acids. V gave up 3 bases and J gave up 7 bases; unmatched junction bases: 11. As DNA, the CDR3 is TGTGCCAGCAGCTTGCGACTAGCGGGATCCTCGTCGGAGCAGTACTTC. The encoded protein is CASSLRLAGSSSEQYF.

The V gene is TRBV4-2, the J gene TRBJ1-4; D unresolved. Deletions cut 2 bases from V and 0 bases from J, with 13 bases between. The CDR3 runs to 17 residues. CDR1 is LGHNA, CDR2 YNFKEQ, per germline. This chain's CDR3 is CASSQFVVPATNEKLFF. Written as DNA, the CDR3 is TGTGCCAGCAGCCAATTTGTCGTTCCAGCAACTAATGAAAAACTGTTTTTT.

The chain joins TRBV4-3 to TRBJ1-4, with 10 bases that match TRBD1. CDR1 is LGHNA, CDR2 YSLEER, per germline. Trimming cost V 0 bases and J 3 bases; bases outside gene matches: 10. This CDR3 is 19 amino acids long. CDR3 in DNA: TGCGCCAGCAGCCAAGATGCAGGACAGGGGGTTTGGGCTAATGAAAAACTGTTTTTT. Protein: CASSQDAGQGVWANEKLFF.

V gene TRBV6-6 combines with J gene TRBJ2-1; TRBD2 matches 12 bases. V trimming: 5 bases; J trimming: 4 bases; junction bases outside the gene matches: 0. The CDR3 is 14 amino acids. Germline assignment: CDR1 MNHNY and CDR2 SVGAGI (reference sequence). CDR3 DNA sequence: TGTGCCAGCAGTCTAGCGGGAGGGTACAATGAGCAGTTCTTC. This encodes CASSLAGGYNEQFF.

This chain joins TRBV28 and TRBJ2-7, with 7 nucleotides matching TRBD1. In germline, CDR1 is MDHEN, CDR2 SYDVKM. The CDR3 is 11 amino acids. The V and J ends lost 6 bases and 5 bases, in that order; junction bases with no gene match: 1. DNA of the CDR3: TGTGCCAGCAGCGACAGGGACGAGCAGTACTTC. It codes for CASSDRDEQYF.

For the CDR3, the DNA is TGTGCCAGCAGCTTAGTAGTGGAATGGGCCAACAATGAGCAGTTCTTC. It encodes CASSLVVEWANNEQFF. The chain couples TRBV7-9 to TRBJ2-1, with D uncertain. The V gene lost 1 base and the J gene lost 5 bases, with 15 bases spanning the gap. CDR1 and CDR2 from the germline V gene are SEHNR and FQNEAQ (reference sequence). This CDR3 contains 16 residues.

With regard to this clone: Sequence at one end of the junction differs from germline and may be a read error. Other DNA sequences from this sample encode an identical CDR3 as well. The chain uses TRBV19 and TRBJ2-3, with 8 bases matching TRBD2. Germline CDR1 is LNHDA and CDR2 is SQIVND (reference sequence). The CDR3 is 16 amino acids. The CDR3 here is CASSIQAGGITDTQYF. DNA for the CDR3: TGCGCCAGTAGTATCCAGGCGGGAGGAATCACAGATACGCAGTATTTT.

This rearrangement joins TRBV29-1 to TRBJ2-3; 8 bases align to TRBD2. After removal of 6 bases from V and 0 bases from J, the junction contained 2 bases not matched to a gene. Germline CDR1 reads SQVTM; CDR2 reads ANQGSEA. This CDR3 is 13 amino acids long. CDR3 in DNA: TGCAGCGTGAGCGGGAGTAGCACAGATACGCAGTATTTT. It translates to CSVSGSSTDTQYF.

The chain couples TRBV19 to TRBJ2-7, with D perhaps matching TRBD2 (6 bases). CDR1 and CDR2 (germline): LNHDA, SQIVND (reference sequence). The CDR3 runs 14 residues. V was cut by 8 bases and J by 3 bases, with 17 bases left in between. This CDR3 is CASSGGVGLYEQYF. DNA of the CDR3: TGTGCCAGTTCTGGCGGGGTTGGCCTCTACGAGCAGTACTTC.

The rearrangement joins TRBV7-2 to TRBJ2-7; 9 positions match TRBD2. The V segment lost 3 bases and the J segment 5 bases; nucleotides outside the gene matches: 8. This CDR3 has 15 residues. Germline CDR1 is SGHTA and CDR2 is FQGNSA. The CDR3 loop is CASSFRGRAPHEQYF. CDR3 sequence (DNA): TGTGCCAGCAGCTTCCGCGGGAGGGCCCCCCACGAGCAGTACTTC.

The chain combines TRBV7-7 with TRBJ2-5; 12 bases are shared with TRBD2. Germline CDR1 SSHAT, CDR2 FNYEAQ (reference sequence). The V and J ends lost 6 bases and 1 base, in that order; junction bases with no gene match: 3. The length of the CDR3 is 15 residues. CDR3: CASRRTSGAQETQYF. CDR3 bases: TGTGCCAGCAGACGGACTAGCGGGGCCCAAGAGACCCAGTACTTC.

The genes are TRBV7-3 and TRBJ2-1; perhaps TRBD1 as D (5 bases). The CDR3 extends over 15 amino acids. The V gene lost 5 bases and the J gene lost 6 bases, with 17 bases spanning the gap. Per the germline V gene, CDR1 is SGHTA and CDR2 is FQGTGA. CDR3 sequence (DNA): TGTGCCAGCAGCCAACCCCTGACAGTTACCAATGAGCAGTTCTTC. Its protein is CASSQPLTVTNEQFF. The variable domain in full, completed from reference TRBV7-3 and TRBJ2-1, reads GAGVSQTPSNKVTEKGKYVELRCDPISGHTALYWYRQSLGQGPEFLIYFQGTGAADDSGLPNDRFFAVRPEGSVSTLKIQRTERGDSAVYLCASSQPLTVTNEQFFGPGTRLTVL.

The CDR3 DNA sequence: TGTGCCAGCAGCGTAGACGGGAGTGCTTACTACGAGCAGTACTTC. Residues: CASSVDGSAYYEQYF. The chain carries TRBV9 and TRBJ2-7, with D perhaps matching TRBD2 (6 bases). Germline CDR1 SGDLS, CDR2 YYNGEE. The CDR3 is 15 amino acids. The V and J ends lost 0 bases and 3 bases respectively, with 13 bases between them. The whole variable domain, remainder taken from reference TRBV9 and TRBJ2-7, is DSGVTQTPKHLITATGQRVTLRCSPRSGDLSVYWYQQSLDQGLQFLIQYYNGEERAKGNILERFSAQQFPDLHSELNLSSLELGDSALYFCASSVDGSAYYEQYFGPGTRLTVT.

The V gene is TRBV27, the J gene TRBJ2-7, with D possibly TRBD2 on 5 matching bases. V was clipped by 6 bases and J by 0 bases, with 18 bases between them. CDR1 and CDR2 from the germline V gene are MNHEY and SMNVEV (reference sequence). The CDR3 contains 16 residues. This CDR3 reads CASRPPRGEGSYEQYF. The CDR3 region has the DNA TGTGCCAGCAGACCTCCTCGGGGAGAGGGCTCCTACGAGCAGTACTTC.

This clone turned up a few times. The chain recombines TRBV4-3 with TRBJ1-4; 7 bases match TRBD1. The CDR3 extends over 15 amino acids. J gave up 4 bases and V 4 bases, and 6 bases lay outside the gene matches. Germline CDR1 reads LGHNA; CDR2 reads YSLEER. The CDR3 spells CASSLRTGSNEKLFF. The CDR3 region has the DNA TGCGCCAGCAGCCTCCGGACAGGCAGTAATGAAAAACTGTTTTTT.

This rearrangement joins TRBV7-7 to TRBJ2-7; 8 positions agree with TRBD2. Losses at the gene ends were 5 bases for V and 7 bases for J; bases not matched to a gene: 13. Looked up from germline, CDR1 is SSHAT and CDR2 is FNYEAQ (reference sequence). This CDR3 has 15 amino acids. CDR3 DNA: TGTGCCAGCAGCCTTGGGCCAGCGGGAGTTCAAGAGCAGTACTTC. Amino acid sequence: CASSLGPAGVQEQYF.

The chain uses TRBV19 and TRBJ1-1; unclear D gene. V lost 1 base and J lost 8, with 14 bases in between. This CDR3 has 14 amino acids. Germline V gene lookup returns CDR1 LNHDA and CDR2 SQIVND (reference sequence). CDR3 nucleotides: TGTGCCAGTAGTATAGGAGGAGGAAGTGGGGAAGCTTTCTTT. It codes for CASSIGGGSGEAFF.

The rearrangement joins TRBV18 to TRBJ2-5, with D perhaps matching TRBD1 (5 bases). Germline CDR1 reads KGHSH; CDR2 reads LQKENI. Trimming took off 6 bases at V and 1 base at J, with 15 bases between the two ends. The CDR3 is 15 amino acids. The CDR3 loop reads CASSATPGFQETQYF. Written as DNA, the CDR3 is TGTGCCAGCTCGGCGACTCCAGGGTTCCAAGAGACCCAGTACTTC.

The chain links TRBV19 to TRBJ2-7; D might be TRBD2 (6 bases). Germline CDR1 and CDR2: LNHDA and SQIVND (reference sequence). This CDR3 comprises 15 residues. Trimming removed 3 bases from V and 0 bases from J, with 12 bases in between. This CDR3 is CASSMRDSYSYEQYF. Here the CDR3 DNA reads TGTGCCAGTAGTATGAGGGACTCGTACTCCTACGAGCAGTACTTC.